These T cell receptor beta chains were read from a single sample in a study of early T cells in non-severe SARS-CoV-2 infection. TCRdb re-analysed the 5' RACE reads in MiXCR, keeping a single row per CDR3 protein. Of 85,000 to 100,000 distinct CDR3 sequences listed, approximately 13% were seen once; the top ten hold around 2%. Specimen: whole blood. The receptors originated from an adult who was a healthcare worker with PCR-confirmed SARS-CoV-2 infection or an uninfected control (not recorded which). CDR3s include the opening cysteine and the closing phenylalanine or tryptophan. D genes are given only for firm matches. The size entry is marked missing in some rows and otherwise reads once, few, many or a size class.

v_gene	abundance	d_gene	len	j_gene	CDR3nt	CDR3aa
TRBV20-1	few	TRBD2	14	TRBJ2-3	TGCAGTGCTTACGCGGGGGGAAGGGCAGATACGCAGTATTTT	CSAYAGGRADTQYF
TRBV7-2	many	-	15	TRBJ2-7	TGTGCCAGCAGCTTAGGGGCAGGGCACGCTTACGAGCAGTACTTC	CASSLGAGHAYEQYF
TRBV6-5	few	-	13	TRBJ1-4	TGTGCCAGCAGTCGAGGGTTTCTCGAAAAACTGTTTTTT	CASSRGFLEKLFF
TRBV7-8	few	TRBD1	16	TRBJ2-3	TGTACCAGCAGCTCGACAGGGGCTGGGGGAACAGATACGCAGTATTTT	CTSSSTGAGGTDTQYF
TRBV21-1	many	-	17	TRBJ1-1	TGTGCCAGCAGCAAAGAGGTCACAGGGGGAAAGAACACTGAAGCTTTCTTT	CASSKEVTGGKNTEAFF
TRBV7-9	many	-	15	TRBJ1-6	TGTGCCAGCAGCTTAGGCACGGGGCGGGGTTCACCCCTCCACTTT	CASSLGTGRGSPLHF
TRBV6-5	few	-	13	TRBJ1-2	TGTGCCAGCAGCAAGACAGGAATCTATGGCTACACCTTC	CASSKTGIYGYTF
TRBV3-1	-	-	17	TRBJ2-5	TGTGCCAGCAGCCAAGATCGTCGGATCTCGGCAGTAGAGACCCAGTACTTC	CASSQDRRISAVETQYF
TRBV2	few	TRBD2	15	TRBJ2-1	TGTCCCAGCAGGAGGGTAGCGGGGGGGCGGAATGAGCAGTTCTTC	CPSRRVAGGRNEQFF
TRBV7-3	many	-	15	TRBJ2-2	TGTGCCAGCAGCTTAGCGAACAGAAACACCGGGGAGCTGTTTTTT	CASSLANRNTGELFF
TRBV5-1	many	TRBD2	15	TRBJ2-5	TGCGCCAGCAGCTTCTTAGCGGGTGCCGGGGAGACCCAGTACTTC	CASSFLAGAGETQYF
TRBV29-1	few	TRBD1	12	TRBJ2-7	TGCAGCGCCGGGACAGGCTCCTACGAGCAGTACTTC	CSAGTGSYEQYF
TRBV29-1	-	-	14	TRBJ1-3	TGCAGCGTCCAGAGAGGAGACTCTGGAAACACCATATATTTT	CSVQRGDSGNTIYF
TRBV6-2/TRBV6-3	few	-	15	TRBJ1-1	TGTGCCAGCAGTTACTCGGTGGTGGGGTACACTGAAGCTTTCTTT	CASSYSVVGYTEAFF
TRBV20-1	few	-	10	TRBJ2-5	TGCAGTGCTCCCAGGGAGACCCAGTACTTC	CSAPRETQYF
TRBV7-9	many	-	12	TRBJ1-2	TGTGCCAGCAGCTCTGTAGGGTCTGGCTACACCTTC	CASSSVGSGYTF
TRBV18	-	-	15	TRBJ1-1	TGTGCCAGCTCACCAGGGGGGGCGCTGAGGACTGAAGCTTTCTTT	CASSPGGALRTEAFF
TRBV5-1	-	-	14	TRBJ2-7	TGCGCCAGCAGCTTGGAGGGGCTCTCCTACGAGCAGTACTTC	CASSLEGLSYEQYF
TRBV4-3	many	-	19	TRBJ2-1	TGCGCCAGCAGCCAAGAGGGTCCGGAAAGCCATTGGGGCCTAAATGAGCAGTTCTTC	CASSQEGPESHWGLNEQFF
TRBV5-1	few	TRBD1	14	TRBJ1-1	TGCGCCAGCACCGGACAGGGATTGTTCACTGAAGCTTTCTTT	CASTGQGLFTEAFF
TRBV6-6	few	-	14	TRBJ2-3	TGTGCCAGCAGAGGAAGGGGGGGCCCAGATACGCAGTATTTT	CASRGRGGPDTQYF
TRBV5-1	-	-	14	TRBJ1-2	TGCGCCAGCAGCTCACAGGCGTCTAACTATGGCTACACCTTC	CASSSQASNYGYTF
TRBV5-6	few	-	16	TRBJ1-6	TGTGCCAGCAGCCCCTGGACCCTACCCGATAATTCACCCCTCCACTTT	CASSPWTLPDNSPLHF
TRBV29-1	once	-	13	TRBJ2-5	TGCAGCGTCAAGAGGGAGCCTGGGGAGACCCAGTACTTC	CSVKREPGETQYF
TRBV10-2	many	-	13	TRBJ2-6	TGCGCCAGGGCCTCCTCTGGGGCCAACGTCCTGACTTTC	CARASSGANVLTF
TRBV28	-	-	14	TRBJ2-7	TGTGCCAGCAGTTTTAGGCAGAACTCCTACGAGCAGTACTTC	CASSFRQNSYEQYF
TRBV29-1	-	TRBD1	14	TRBJ2-7	TGCAGCGTGGGGATGGACAGGGGTCCCTACGAGCAGTACTTC	CSVGMDRGPYEQYF
TRBV20-1	-	-	12	TRBJ2-1	TGCAGTGCTAGTGACCGGCCCAATGAGCAGTTCTTC	CSASDRPNEQFF
TRBV24-1	few	TRBD1	17	TRBJ2-6	TGTGCCACCAGTGTTTCCGGGACAGCCTCTGGGGCCAACGTCCTGACTTTC	CATSVSGTASGANVLTF
TRBV6-8	many	TRBD1	15	TRBJ1-2	TGTGCCAGCAGTTACGGGACAGGGCGAAACTATGGCTACACCTTC	CASSYGTGRNYGYTF
TRBV29-1	-	TRBD1	15	TRBJ2-3	TGCACCATTAAAGGGGGGACAGGGGGCACAGATACGCAGTATTTT	CTIKGGTGGTDTQYF
TRBV12-3/TRBV12-4	few	-	12	TRBJ2-1	TGTGCCAGCAGTGCCAGGGGGGAGGAACAGTTCTTC	CASSARGEEQFF
TRBV7-2	-	-	15	TRBJ2-3	TGTGCCAGCAGCTTCTTGGGTCTCCCCACAGATACGCAGTATTTT	CASSFLGLPTDTQYF
TRBV29-1	many	TRBD2	15	TRBJ2-1	TGCAGCGTTGAAGCTAGCGGGGGTCAACGCAATGAGCAGTTCTTC	CSVEASGGQRNEQFF
TRBV19	few	-	14	TRBJ1-2	TGTGCCAGTAGACTAAAGGGTCAAAACTATGGCTACACCTTC	CASRLKGQNYGYTF
TRBV24-1	few	TRBD1	17	TRBJ1-2	TGTGCCACCAGCGACGGGGGTCGAACGGGACAGGGCTATGGCTACACCTTC	CATSDGGRTGQGYGYTF
TRBV6-5	many	-	15	TRBJ1-4	TGTGCCAGCAGAAATCCAGGGCCCAATAATGAAAAACTGTTTTTT	CASRNPGPNNEKLFF
TRBV18	many	-	14	TRBJ2-7	TGTGCCAGCTCACCCCCGGGACAAAGCTACGAGCAGTACTTC	CASSPPGQSYEQYF
TRBV3-1	-	TRBD1	15	TRBJ2-7	TGTGCCAGCAGCCAAGAGGAACAGGGGCTCTACGAGCAGTACTTC	CASSQEEQGLYEQYF
TRBV29-1	few	-	12	TRBJ2-5	TGCAGCGTGGCTAGGAGCCAAGAGACCCAGTACTTC	CSVARSQETQYF
TRBV15	many	-	16	TRBJ2-2	TGTGCCACCAGGCGAGACGGCAGGTGGAACACCGGGGAGCTGTTTTTT	CATRRDGRWNTGELFF
TRBV28	many	-	11	TRBJ1-2	TGTGCCAGCAGTTTAGGGGTCGGCTACACCTTC	CASSLGVGYTF
TRBV28	few	-	15	TRBJ1-1	TGTGCCAGCAGCCATAGGAGGAAAGTGAACACTGAAGCTTTCTTT	CASSHRRKVNTEAFF
TRBV7-2	few	-	12	TRBJ2-5	TGTGCCAGCAGCTTGTTCAGGCAGACCCAGTACTTC	CASSLFRQTQYF
TRBV7-6	few	-	15	TRBJ2-5	TGTGCCAGCAGCTTAGCGCTGGGGGGACAAGAGACCCAGTACTTC	CASSLALGGQETQYF
TRBV5-1	many	-	14	TRBJ1-5	TGCGCCAGCAGCCACCGCAGGGGAAGGGAGCCCCAGCATTTT	CASSHRRGREPQHF
TRBV7-6	-	-	16	TRBJ2-3	TGTGCCAGCAGCTTATTGCCCGGGGGCACGGCAGATACGCAGTATTTT	CASSLLPGGTADTQYF
TRBV11-2	few	-	19	TRBJ2-1	TGTGCCAGCAGCCCTGGGGGTACCCGATACGTTAAAGGCTACAATGAGCAGTTCTTC	CASSPGGTRYVKGYNEQFF
TRBV28	many	TRBD2	15	TRBJ2-3	TGTGCCAGCAGTTACCTAGCGGGGATGGCAGATACGCAGTATTTT	CASSYLAGMADTQYF
TRBV18	-	TRBD2	16	TRBJ2-1	TGTGCCAGCTCACCGCCTGGGAGCGGGGGAAACAATGAGCAGTTCTTC	CASSPPGSGGNNEQFF
TRBV5-4	once	TRBD1	15	TRBJ2-7	TGTGCCAGCAGCTTGGATCTTGGGACAGGGACCCCGCAGTACTTC	CASSLDLGTGTPQYF
TRBV3-1	once	-	15	TRBJ2-7	TGTGCCAGCAGCCAAGAGGCAGCGATGTGCTACGAGCAGTACTTC	CASSQEAAMCYEQYF
TRBV7-9	many	TRBD2	15	TRBJ2-2	TGTGCCAGCAGACCCACTAGCGGGAACACCGGGGAGCTGTTTTTT	CASRPTSGNTGELFF
TRBV6-4	-	-	16	TRBJ2-1	TGTGCCAGCAGTGATAGTCCACTGAGCTCCTACAATGAGCAGTTCTTC	CASSDSPLSSYNEQFF
TRBV3-1	many	-	12	TRBJ2-7	TGTGCCAGCAGCCAAGACGGCTACGAGCAGTACTTC	CASSQDGYEQYF